This T cell receptor (beta chain) was captured by sequencing in a study of T-cell memory formation after mild COVID-19. Study conclusions and caveats: Still unconfirmed is whether the second-wave clones peaking on day 37 recognized SARS-CoV-2. Clones that got smaller from day 15 to 85 had even CD4/CD8, while clones growing later tipped toward CD4+.

TCRdb independently ran MiXCR on the 5' RACE reads; one entry per CDR3 protein. The data contain 350,000 to 450,000 distinct CDR3 sequences, 20% to 25% of them singletons. The CDR3 is 13 amino acids. The germline V and J ends were trimmed by 6 bases and 3 bases, with 11 bases remaining between them. To note about this clonotype: Its antigen is as yet unknown.

The specimen was PBMCs or a T cell subset sorted from them (not recorded which). V and J are TRBV12-3 or TRBV12-4 and TRBJ1-1, with D possibly TRBD1 on 5 matching bases. The sequence was collected from an adult woman who had mild COVID-19 (a few samples of this study predate the infection). Cell type and time point are not known. The CDR3 protein is CASRHQGYTEAFF. CDR3 in DNA: TGTGCCAGCAGACATCAGGGCTACACTGAAGCTTTCTTT.